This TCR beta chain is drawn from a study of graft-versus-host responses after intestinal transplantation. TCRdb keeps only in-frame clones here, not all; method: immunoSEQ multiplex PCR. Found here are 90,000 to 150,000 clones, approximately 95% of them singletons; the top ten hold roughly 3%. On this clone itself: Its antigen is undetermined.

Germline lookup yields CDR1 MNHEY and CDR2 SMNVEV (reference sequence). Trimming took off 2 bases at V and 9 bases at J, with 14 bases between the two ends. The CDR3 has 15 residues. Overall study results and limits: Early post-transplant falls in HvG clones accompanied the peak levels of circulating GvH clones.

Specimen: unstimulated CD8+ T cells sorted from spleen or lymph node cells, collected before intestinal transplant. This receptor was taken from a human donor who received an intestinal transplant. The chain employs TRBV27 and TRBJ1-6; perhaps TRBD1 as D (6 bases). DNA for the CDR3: TGTGCCAGCAGTTTAGCGTCTGGGGGCGGTTCACCCCTCCACTTT. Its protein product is CASSLASGGGSPLHF.